These 7 T cell receptor beta chains were sequenced from one sample in a study of T cells in Graves' hyperthyroidism and ophthalmopathy. Using RNA transcripts as the source, TCR beta CDR3 regions were amplified. First-round RT-PCR of the TCR CDR3 relied on the HTBI primer set. Via MiXCR, TCRdb re-called the multiplex PCR reads, giving one row per CDR3 protein. The profile shows about 600,000 distinct CDR3 sequences, around 16% of them singletons. Sequenced material: blood. All receptors come from a woman in her 40s with Graves' ophthalmopathy.

This clonotype was counted between two and nine times. This rearrangement joins TRBV29-1 to TRBJ2-5, with D unclear. V was pared by 4 bases and J by 4 bases, with 16 bases between. Germline V gene sequence: CDR1 SQVTM, CDR2 ANQGSEA. CDR3 length: 14 amino acids. Here the CDR3 reads CSVGVQGSGETQYF. The CDR3 nucleotides read TGCAGCGTTGGGGTACAAGGGTCGGGAGAGACCCAGTACTTC.

This chain uses TRBV2 with TRBJ1-2; no definite D call. From germline, CDR1 is SNHLY and CDR2 FYNNEI. The CDR3 is 11 amino acids. V lost 8 bases and J lost 1, with 5 bases in between. Written as DNA, the CDR3 is TGTGCCAGCCAGTATAACTATGGCTACACCTTC. This sequence encodes CASQYNYGYTF.

The chain employs TRBV12-3 or TRBV12-4 and TRBJ2-1; 15 positions agree with TRBD2. There are 18 residues in the CDR3. V dropped 0 bases and J dropped 4; count of bases not matched to a gene: 4. Written as DNA, the CDR3 is TGTGCCAGCAGTTTAGCAGGACTAGCGGGAGGGCCATACAATGAGCAGTTCTTC. Translation: CASSLAGLAGGPYNEQFF.

The chain employs TRBV12-3 or TRBV12-4 and TRBJ2-1; a possible D gene is TRBD2 (6 bases). Trimming shortened V by 5 bases and J by 4 bases, and 21 bases separated the two germline ends. CDR3 length equals 17 residues. This CDR3 is CASSDSSGSGNYNEQFF. The DNA for the CDR3 is TGTGCCAGCAGTGACTCGAGCGGTAGCGGAAATTACAATGAGCAGTTCTTC.

The table lists this clonotype with a few counts. This chain links TRBV3-1 with TRBJ1-1, with D tentatively TRBD1 (6 bases). Germline V gene data show CDR1 as LGHDT and CDR2 as YNNKEL (reference sequence). CDR3 size: 15 residues. Trimming took off 1 base at V and 1 base at J, with 10 bases between the two ends. This chain's CDR3 is CASSQVGARNTEAFF. The CDR3 DNA sequence: TGTGCCAGCAGCCAAGTGGGGGCCCGGAACACTGAAGCTTTCTTT.

The V call is TRBV6-1, the J call TRBJ1-4, with TRBD1 as a possible D gene (5 bases). This CDR3 spans 16 amino acids. Germline CDR1 is MNHNS and CDR2 is SASEGT. V lost 7 bases and J lost 4, with 19 bases in between. This CDR3 is CASTGSTGTGNEKLFF. CDR3 nucleotide sequence: TGTGCCAGCACCGGAAGTACCGGGACGGGTAATGAAAAACTGTTTTTT.

The chain links TRBV6-1 to TRBJ2-3, with a possible D match to TRBD2 (5 bases). Germline CDR1 is MNHNS and CDR2 is SASEGT. The V and J ends lost 4 bases and 6 bases respectively, with 17 bases between them. The CDR3 has 15 amino acids. The CDR3 here is CASSVRPGIRDTQYF. The CDR3 bases are TGTGCCAGCAGTGTCCGACCGGGGATCCGGGATACGCAGTATTTT.